This record looks at one TCR beta chain sequence and its context. Its target is not known. This sample is part of a study of T cell responses to AZD1222 COVID-19 vaccine. Study-level points and caveats: Of the AZD1222 recipients, only 5 to 7 were seropositive at baseline. Reportedly, nearly half the spike-specific TCRs target unmutated variant regions. Clonal diversity was possibly underestimated; the donors were predominantly white British and more often female.

Assay used: immunoSEQ multiplex PCR; TCRdb lists only in-frame clones, some missing. Of some 96,000 clones listed, about 85% are singletons. Per germline, CDR1 SQVTM and CDR2 ANQGSEA. CDR3 length: 13 amino acids. V gave up 6 bases and J gave up 3 bases; unmatched junction bases: 4. The receptor's source is an adult in good health. This rearrangement joins TRBV29-1 to TRBJ1-4, with 7 bases identical to TRBD1. The sample in question was peripheral blood, obtained on day 0 of AZD1222 vaccination. DNA of the CDR3: TGCAGCGTCTCCCAGGGGGCTAATGAAAAACTGTTTTTT. Translated, it gives CSVSQGANEKLFF.